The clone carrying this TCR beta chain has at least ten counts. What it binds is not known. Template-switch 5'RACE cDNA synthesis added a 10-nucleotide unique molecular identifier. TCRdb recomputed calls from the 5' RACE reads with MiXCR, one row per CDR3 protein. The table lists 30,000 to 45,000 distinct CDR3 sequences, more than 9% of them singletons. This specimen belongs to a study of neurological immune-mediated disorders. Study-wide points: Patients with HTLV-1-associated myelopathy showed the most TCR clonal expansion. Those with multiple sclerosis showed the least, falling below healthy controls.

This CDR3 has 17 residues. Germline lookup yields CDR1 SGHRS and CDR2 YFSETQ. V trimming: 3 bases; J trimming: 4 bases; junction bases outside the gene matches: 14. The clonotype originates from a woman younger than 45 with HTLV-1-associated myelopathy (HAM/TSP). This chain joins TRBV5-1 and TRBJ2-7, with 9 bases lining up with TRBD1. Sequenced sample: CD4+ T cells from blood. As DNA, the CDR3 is TGCGCCAGCAGCTGGGGACTACCGGGACAGGGTACATACGAGCAGTACTTC. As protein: CASSWGLPGQGTYEQYF.